Following are 2 T cell receptor beta chains from one sample sequenced in a study of radiotherapy plus CTLA-4 blockade in lung cancer. TCRdb's table, derived via immunoSEQ multiplex PCR, lists solely in-frame clones and lacks some. There are some 94,000 clones in the sample; about four fifths occur only once, and about 25% lies in the top ten. The sequencing here drew on peripheral blood, taken from a patient treated with radiotherapy plus ipilimumab. These receptor sequences come from a human donor with non-small cell lung cancer that progressed on radiotherapy plus ipilimumab.

This clone was counted at least ten times. V and J are TRBV4-1 and TRBJ2-1; D ambiguous. The CDR3 consists of 15 residues. V shed 1 base and J shed 8 bases, with 15 bases lying between them. The V gene's germline CDR1 is MGHRA and CDR2 YSYEKL. CDR3 DNA sequence: TGCGCCAGCAGCCAAGCACTGACTCTGGAATATGAGCAGTTCTTC. Its translation is CASSQALTLEYEQFF.

This rearrangement joins TRBV30 to TRBJ2-1, with 7 bases aligning to TRBD2. Germline V gene lookup returns CDR1 GTSNPN and CDR2 SVGIG (reference sequence). The CDR3 is 15 amino acids. V trimming: 4 bases; J trimming: 0 bases; junction bases outside the gene matches: 6. As DNA, the CDR3 is TGTGCCTGGAAAGTCGGCGGGAGCTCCTACAATGAGCAGTTCTTC. Its protein is CAWKVGGSSYNEQFF.